This T cell receptor beta chain was obtained from a study of blood T cells in healthy people across ages. Germline CDR1 is SQVTM and CDR2 is ANQGSEA. The J segment lost 6 bases and the V segment lost 6 bases, leaving 9 bases of the junction unmatched. This CDR3 spans 14 amino acids. With a J-beta primer mix and a sample-barcoded 5' primer, a second PCR ran roughly 6 to 11 cycles. A single record per CDR3 protein comes from TCRdb applying MiXCR to the 5' RACE reads. The sample contains 850,000 to 1,100,000 distinct CDR3 sequences, 35% to 40% of which appear only once. The sequenced material came from blood. The chain uses TRBV29-1 and TRBJ2-1, with 9 bases aligning to TRBD1. The TCR was taken from a man aged 18 to 30 in good health. CDR3: CSVQLEDRGNEQFF. The CDR3 region has the DNA TGCAGCGTCCAACTCGAGGACAGGGGCAATGAGCAGTTCTTC.